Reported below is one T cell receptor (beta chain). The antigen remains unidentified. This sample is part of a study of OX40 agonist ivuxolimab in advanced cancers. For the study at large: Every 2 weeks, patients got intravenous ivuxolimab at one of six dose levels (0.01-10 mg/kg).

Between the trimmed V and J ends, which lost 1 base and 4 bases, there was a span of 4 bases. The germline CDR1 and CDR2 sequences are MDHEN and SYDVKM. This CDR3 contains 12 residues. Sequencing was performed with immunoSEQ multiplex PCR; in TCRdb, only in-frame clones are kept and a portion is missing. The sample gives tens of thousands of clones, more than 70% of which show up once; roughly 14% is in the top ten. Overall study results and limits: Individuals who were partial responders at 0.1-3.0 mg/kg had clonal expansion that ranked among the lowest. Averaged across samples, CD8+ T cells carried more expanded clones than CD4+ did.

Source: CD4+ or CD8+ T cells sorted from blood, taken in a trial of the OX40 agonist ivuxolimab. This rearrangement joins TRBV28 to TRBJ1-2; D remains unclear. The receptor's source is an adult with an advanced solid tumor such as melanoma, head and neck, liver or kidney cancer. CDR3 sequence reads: CASSLFSYGYTF. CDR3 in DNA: TGTGCCAGCAGTTTATTTAGCTATGGCTACACCTTC.